Each of the 27 T cell receptor beta chains below was sequenced from the same sample in a study of CD8 T cells in ankylosing spondylitis. MiXCR, applied by TCRdb to the 5' RACE reads, yields one record per CDR3 protein. The table lists 340,000 or so distinct CDR3 sequences, 14% to 15% of them singletons. The sample was blood, either unsorted or a sorted T cell fraction (not recorded which). The receptors derive from a male donor with ankylosing spondylitis or in good health (not recorded which).

This clonotype was seen at least ten times. This sequence joins TRBV30 and TRBJ1-5, with 8 bases matching TRBD1. The CDR3 is made up of 15 amino acids. V lost 4 bases, J lost 3 bases, and 8 bases stayed unmatched. Germline loops: CDR1 GTSNPN, CDR2 SVGIG (reference sequence). The CDR3 is CAWNNQGAVNQPQHF. CDR3 in DNA: TGTGCCTGGAACAACCAGGGGGCCGTCAATCAGCCCCAGCATTTT.

In its sample, this clonotype was seen many times. The J gene is TRBJ2-2, the V gene TRBV12-3 or TRBV12-4; 11 bases are shared with TRBD1. This CDR3 comprises 15 residues. The V gene end was trimmed by 3 bases and the J gene end by 5 bases; junction bases not matched to a gene: 2. The CDR3 coding sequence is TGTGCCAGCAGTTTTTGGGACAGGGGGACCGGGGAGCTGTTTTTT. It translates to CASSFWDRGTGELFF.

This clonotype was found a few times. V usage is TRBV15 and J usage is TRBJ2-1, with TRBD1 matching 9 bases. CDR1 is LNHNV, CDR2 YYDKDF, per germline (reference sequence). The J segment lost 4 bases and the V segment lost 4 bases, leaving 2 bases of the junction unmatched. The CDR3 consists of 14 residues. In nucleotides, the CDR3 is TGTGCCACCAGCATGGACAGGGGATACAATGAGCAGTTCTTC. The encoded protein is CATSMDRGYNEQFF. The variable domain in full, with the rest retrieved from reference TRBV15 and TRBJ2-1, is DAMVIQNPRYQVTQFGKPVTLSCSQTLNHNVMYWYQQKSSQAPKLLFHYYDKDFNNEADTPDNFQSRRPNTSFCFLDIRSPGLGDTAMYLCATSMDRGYNEQFFGPGTRLTVL.

This clonotype has a handful of counts. The CDR3 loop reads CASSSLGEGAEAFF. CDR3 DNA: TGTGCCAGCAGCTCCCTCGGAGAGGGAGCTGAAGCTTTCTTT. The rearrangement links TRBV7-9 to TRBJ1-1; no firm D call. Germline CDR1 reads SEHNR; CDR2 reads FQNEAQ (reference sequence). CDR3 size: 14 residues. Trimming cost V 4 bases and J 6 bases, with 15 bases left between them.

This chain uses TRBV7-2 with TRBJ2-3; D perhaps matches TRBD2 (6 bases). The ends were cut back, 3 bases at V and 0 bases at J, with 13 bases in the middle. The CDR3 sequence is 16 residues long. Germline CDR1 and CDR2: SGHTA and FQGNSA. DNA of the CDR3: TGTGCCAGCAGCTTGAACGCGGGGCCCAGCACAGATACGCAGTATTTT. Protein sequence: CASSLNAGPSTDTQYF.

This clonotype was seen at least ten times. The V gene is TRBV18, the J gene TRBJ2-7, with D uncertain. CDR1 is KGHSH, CDR2 LQKENI, per germline. The germline V and J ends were trimmed by 4 bases and 4 bases, with 11 bases remaining between them. The CDR3 totals 13 residues. Here the CDR3 DNA reads TGTGCCAGCTCACTTAAACAAGCTTACGAGCAGTACTTC. This gives the protein CASSLKQAYEQYF.

The chain has TRBV12-2 and TRBJ1-5; the D call in the table, TRBD1, was not verified against the DNA. TRBV12-2 is classified as a pseudogene. The CDR3 has 16 amino acids. The CDR3 spells CASRKRADHSNQPQHF. CDR3 nucleotides: TGTGCAAGTCGCAAACGGGCGGATCATAGCAATCAGCCCCAGCATTTT.

In its sample, this clonotype was seen a few times. This chain joins TRBV20-1 and TRBJ1-2, with no clear D. This CDR3 comprises 12 residues. Germline V gene data show CDR1 as DFQATT and CDR2 as SNEGSKA (reference sequence). Trimming cost V 5 bases and J 8 bases, with 15 bases left between them. The DNA of the CDR3 is TGCAGTGCTCCTCTCCAAGCACAAGGCTACACCTTC. Its protein is CSAPLQAQGYTF.

In its sample, this clonotype was seen a few times. The gene calls are TRBV20-1 and TRBJ1-4; D not resolved. Trimming left V 6 bases short and J 8 bases short, with 16 bases between. Germline lookup yields CDR1 DFQATT and CDR2 SNEGSKA (reference sequence). The CDR3 has 13 amino acids. The CDR3 nucleotides are TGCAGTGCCGAGGAAACAGAAGAGGAAAAACTGTTTTTT. Its translation: CSAEETEEEKLFF.

The V call is TRBV4-1, the J call TRBJ2-1; 8 bases fit TRBD2. Germline values: CDR1 MGHRA, CDR2 YSYEKL. Trimming at V came to 0 bases and at J to 8 bases, leaving 12 bases not matched to a gene. CDR3 length: 17 residues. CDR3 nucleotide sequence: TGCGCCAGCAGCCAAGATGGGGGTAGCGGGATTAGGGATGAGCAGTTCTTC. Amino acids: CASSQDGGSGIRDEQFF.

V is TRBV10-3 and J is TRBJ2-7; 13 bases align to TRBD2. The CDR3 consists of 15 residues. Trimming at V came to 4 bases and at J to 10 bases, leaving 10 bases not matched to a gene. Per germline, CDR1 ENHRY and CDR2 SYGVKD. This CDR3 is CAISGPGLAGARQYF. The CDR3, as DNA: TGTGCCATCAGTGGCCCAGGACTAGCGGGGGCCCGACAGTACTTC.

This clonotype has more than one count but fewer than ten. This chain joins TRBV4-1 and TRBJ2-4; 12 bases are a match to TRBD2. Germline trimming cut 1 base from V and 3 bases from J; bases unmatched to any gene: 10. Germline values: CDR1 MGHRA, CDR2 YSYEKL. The CDR3 length is 19 residues. In DNA, the CDR3 is TGCGCCAGCAGCCAAGGGGGCCTACTAGCGGGAGGCCTCAAAAACATTCAGTACTTC. Translating it yields CASSQGGLLAGGLKNIQYF.

The chain joins TRBV5-1 to TRBJ2-5; the D is unclear. CDR3 size: 12 residues. The germline gives CDR1 SGHRS, CDR2 YFSETQ. Trimming removed 4 bases from V and 5 bases from J, with 9 bases in between. The CDR3 bases are TGCGCCAGCAGCCCGGAGTGGGAGACCCAGTACTTC. Protein sequence: CASSPEWETQYF.

This clonotype turned up a few times. The chain uses TRBV20-1 and TRBJ2-1, with no clear D. This CDR3 region has 12 residues. Germline V gene data show CDR1 as DFQATT and CDR2 as SNEGSKA (reference sequence). The germline V and J ends were trimmed by 3 bases and 5 bases, with 8 bases remaining between them. The CDR3 spells CSAREPHNEQFF. The CDR3 nucleotides read TGCAGTGCTAGGGAGCCCCACAATGAGCAGTTCTTC.

This chain joins TRBV12-3 or TRBV12-4 and TRBJ2-2; unclear D gene. The V end lost 5 bases, the J end lost 1 base, and 8 bases lay between the germline ends. CDR3 size: 14 residues. This CDR3 is CASSRTENTGELFF. The CDR3 DNA sequence: TGTGCCAGCAGTCGGACGGAGAACACCGGGGAGCTGTTTTTT.

The chain carries TRBV18 and TRBJ1-2, with D possibly TRBD1 on 6 matching bases. The germline V and J ends were trimmed by 2 bases and 5 bases, with 15 bases remaining between them. Germline lookup yields CDR1 KGHSH and CDR2 LQKENI. The CDR3 runs 15 residues. Here the CDR3 reads CASSPIQGYRYGYTF. The CDR3 DNA reads as TGTGCCAGCTCACCAATACAGGGTTACCGGTATGGCTACACCTTC.

This clonotype is a singleton in its sample. The chain employs TRBV30 and TRBJ2-7; the D gene is possibly TRBD2 (6 bases). Germline values: CDR1 GTSNPN, CDR2 SVGIG (reference sequence). The CDR3 loop spans 15 amino acids. Trimming shortened V by 1 base and J by 7 bases, and 20 bases separated the two germline ends. The CDR3 sequence: CAWSAPAGFPREQYF. The CDR3 DNA sequence: TGTGCCTGGAGTGCCCCCGCGGGATTTCCCCGGGAGCAGTACTTC.

This clonotype appeared a few times. The V gene is TRBV5-1, the J gene TRBJ1-1; D gene unclear. Trimming cost V 4 bases and J 0 bases, with 10 bases left between them. From germline, CDR1 is SGHRS and CDR2 YFSETQ. The CDR3 has 14 amino acids. The CDR3 region is CASSLTQMNTEAFF. The CDR3 DNA follows: TGCGCCAGCAGCCTTACTCAGATGAACACTGAAGCTTTCTTT.

The gene calls are TRBV2 and TRBJ1-1; D call uncertain. Trimming took 3 bases from V and 1 from J, leaving 15 bases between them. Looked up from germline, CDR1 is SNHLY and CDR2 is FYNNEI. This CDR3 spans 16 amino acids. CDR3 coding DNA: TGTGCCAGCAGTGATTTAGGAAGGGTGAGGAACACTGAAGCTTTCTTT. Amino acid sequence: CASSDLGRVRNTEAFF. Full variable domain (outside the CDR3, taken from reference TRBV2 and TRBJ1-1): EPEVTQTPSHQVTQMGQEVILRCVPISNHLYFYWYRQILGQKVEFLVSFYNNEISEKSEIFDDQFSVERPDGSNFTLKIRSTKLEDSAMYFCASSDLGRVRNTEAFFGQGTRLTVV.

This clonotype showed up just a few times. The chain combines TRBV5-1 with TRBJ1-2; D gene unclear. The germline gives CDR1 SGHRS, CDR2 YFSETQ. CDR3 size: 15 residues. Between the trimmed V and J ends, which lost 0 bases and 4 bases, there was a span of 13 bases. Written as DNA, the CDR3 is TGCGCCAGCAGCTTGGCTGGGCCAGGCGGCTATGGCTACACCTTC. This codes for CASSLAGPGGYGYTF.

This chain uses TRBV20-1 with TRBJ1-5; 8 bases line up with TRBD1. The J segment lost 5 bases and the V segment lost 4 bases, leaving 13 bases of the junction unmatched. CDR3 length equals 16 residues. Germline V gene data show CDR1 as DFQATT and CDR2 as SNEGSKA (reference sequence). In DNA form, the CDR3 reads TGCAGTGCTAACCCCCAGGGGGCGGATTACGATCAGCCCCAGCATTTT. Amino acids: CSANPQGADYDQPQHF.

V gene TRBV3-1 combines with J gene TRBJ1-1; no firm D call. Germline V CDR1 and CDR2: LGHDT, YNNKEL (reference sequence). Trimming cost V 4 bases and J 1 base, with 10 bases left between them. This CDR3 spans 14 amino acids. The CDR3 nucleotides are TGTGCCAGCAGCCCTCGGGGTGGGAACACTGAAGCTTTCTTT. Translating it yields CASSPRGGNTEAFF.

The V call is TRBV12-3 or TRBV12-4, the J call TRBJ2-1; 10 nucleotides align to TRBD1. Trimming removed 6 bases from V and 8 bases from J; junction bases left unmatched: 10. CDR3 length equals 15 residues. The CDR3 region is CASSARDRGVYEQFF. In DNA, the CDR3 is TGTGCCAGCAGCGCCCGGGACAGGGGTGTATATGAGCAGTTCTTC.

V usage is TRBV10-3 and J usage is TRBJ2-1; 7 bases are shared with TRBD2. This CDR3 has 16 residues. Germline V gives CDR1 ENHRY, CDR2 SYGVKD. V lost 2 bases and J lost 0; bases outside the gene matches: 4. The CDR3 bases are TGTGCCATCAGTGAGGTGGGAGGGAGCTCCTACAATGAGCAGTTCTTC. Translated, it gives CAISEVGGSSYNEQFF.

V gene TRBV20-1 combines with J gene TRBJ1-2; TRBD1 matches 7 bases. Losses at the gene ends were 4 bases for V and 4 bases for J; bases not matched to a gene: 3. Germline CDR1 DFQATT, CDR2 SNEGSKA (reference sequence). The CDR3 sequence is 12 residues long. CDR3 bases: TGCAGTGCTACAGGGACAGCCTATGGCTACACCTTC. This codes for CSATGTAYGYTF.

This clonotype turned up a few times. The chain is built from TRBV5-4 and TRBJ1-1, with D tentatively TRBD1 (5 bases). The CDR3 loop spans 14 amino acids. CDR1 and CDR2 (germline): SGHNT, YYREEE (reference sequence). The CDR3 coding sequence is TGTCTCTTTTGGGCGGGCAGGGATCCCACTGAAGCTTTCTTT. As protein: CLFWAGRDPTEAFF.

The chain combines TRBV6-2 or TRBV6-3 with TRBJ1-1, with unresolved D. CDR3 size: 15 residues. Germline CDR1 reads MNHEY; CDR2 reads SVGEGT. V lost 0 bases and J lost 1, with 9 bases in between. DNA for the CDR3: TGTGCCAGCAGTTACTCAGCAGGAAGGAACACTGAAGCTTTCTTT. The encoded protein is CASSYSAGRNTEAFF.